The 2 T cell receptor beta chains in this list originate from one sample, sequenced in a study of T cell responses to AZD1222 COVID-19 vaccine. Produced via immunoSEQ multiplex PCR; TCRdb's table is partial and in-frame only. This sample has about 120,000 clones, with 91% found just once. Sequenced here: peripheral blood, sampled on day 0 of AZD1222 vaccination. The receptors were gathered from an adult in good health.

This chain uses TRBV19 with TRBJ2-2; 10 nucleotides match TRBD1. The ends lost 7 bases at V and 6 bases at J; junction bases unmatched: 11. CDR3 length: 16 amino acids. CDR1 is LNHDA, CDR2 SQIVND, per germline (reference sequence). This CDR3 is CASTLAGTGVAGELFF. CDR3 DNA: TGTGCCAGTACCCTCGCCGGGACAGGGGTCGCCGGGGAGCTGTTTTTT. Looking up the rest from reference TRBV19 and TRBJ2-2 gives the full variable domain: DGGITQSPKYLFRKEGQNVTLSCEQNLNHDAMYWYRQDPGQGLRLIYYSQIVNDFQKGDIAEGYSVSREKKESFPLTVTSAQKNPTAFYLCASTLAGTGVAGELFFGEGSRLTVL.

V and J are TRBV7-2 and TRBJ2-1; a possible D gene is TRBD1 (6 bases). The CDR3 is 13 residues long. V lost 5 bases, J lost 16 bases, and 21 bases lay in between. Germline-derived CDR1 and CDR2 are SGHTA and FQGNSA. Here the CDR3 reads CASSRSGDEAFFF. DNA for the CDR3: TGTGCCAGCAGCAGATCAGGGGATGAAGCGTTTTTCTTC.